The 28 T cell receptor beta chains below all came from one sample that was sequenced in a study of shared clonotypes between healthy human individuals. Profiled with immunoSEQ multiplex PCR; TCRdb holds only in-frame clones, not every one. The table lists around 1.4 million clones, approximately 98.5% of them singletons. The sequenced sample consisted of naive CD4+ T cells sorted from blood. The subset was: CD45RA+ positively selected. These TCRs come from a man under 40 in good health.

V and J are TRBV6-1 and TRBJ1-2, with 11 bases fitting TRBD1. V lost 6 bases to trimming and J lost 6 bases; unmatched junction nucleotides: 6. CDR3 size: 14 residues. Germline V lookup: CDR1 MNHNS, CDR2 SASEGT. CDR3 nucleotide sequence: TGTGCCAGCAGGGACAGGGGGCGATTGGATGGCTACACCTTC. The encoded protein is CASRDRGRLDGYTF.

This clone was found once. V usage is TRBV5-1 and J usage is TRBJ1-1; D gene ambiguous. V was cut by 6 bases and J by 2 bases, with 14 bases left in between. Germline assignment: CDR1 SGHRS and CDR2 YFSETQ. CDR3 length: 14 amino acids. CDR3 nucleotides: TGCGCCAGCACCGACCCCCGGGCAAACACTGAAGCTTTCTTT. Its translation is CASTDPRANTEAFF.

The chain combines TRBV30 with TRBJ1-1, with a possible D match to TRBD1 (5 bases). The ends were cut back, 3 bases at V and 4 bases at J, with 18 bases in the middle. The CDR3 is made up of 15 amino acids. Germline CDR1 and CDR2: GTSNPN and SVGIG (reference sequence). The CDR3 DNA is TGTGCCTGGAGGAGGGACGAGCTCGGGGGCACTGAAGCTTTCTTT. Translated: CAWRRDELGGTEAFF.

V is TRBV5-5 and J is TRBJ1-4, with a weak D call TRBD1 (5 bases). The germline V gene has CDR1 SGHKS and CDR2 YYEKEE (reference sequence). The V and J ends lost 2 bases and 0 bases respectively, with 8 bases between them. This CDR3 is built from 15 residues. In DNA form, the CDR3 reads TGTGCCAGCAGCTTCGGGGCTGCAACTAATGAAAAACTGTTTTTT. Translated: CASSFGAATNEKLFF.

The rearrangement joins TRBV18 to TRBJ2-1, with D possibly TRBD1 on 6 matching bases. The ends were cut back, 5 bases at V and 0 bases at J, with 26 bases in the middle. This CDR3 is built from 20 residues. Germline lookup yields CDR1 KGHSH and CDR2 LQKENI. The CDR3 region is CASSSNLINRASSSYNEQFF. The CDR3 DNA reads as TGTGCCAGCTCATCCAATCTGATAAACAGGGCCTCGAGCTCCTACAATGAGCAGTTCTTC.

The DNA for the CDR3 is TGTGCCAGCAGTTCAGGGACAGGGCGACGGACTAATGAAAAACTGTTTTTT. It translates to CASSSGTGRRTNEKLFF. The chain carries TRBV27 and TRBJ1-4; 9 bases are shared with TRBD1. Looked up from germline, CDR1 is MNHEY and CDR2 is SMNVEV (reference sequence). V gave up 4 bases and J gave up 2 bases; unmatched junction bases: 8. CDR3 length: 17 amino acids. The whole variable domain, filled in from reference TRBV27 and TRBJ1-4, reads EAQVTQNPRYLITVTGKKLTVTCSQNMNHEYMSWYRQDPGLGLRQIYYSMNVEVTDKGDVPEGYKVSRKEKRNFPLILESPSPNQTSLYFCASSSGTGRRTNEKLFFGSGTQLSVL.

The V call is TRBV6-1, the J call TRBJ1-5; 7 bases agree with TRBD1. V gave up 7 bases and J gave up 6 bases; unmatched junction bases: 6. The germline CDR1 and CDR2 sequences are MNHNS and SASEGT. The CDR3 totals 13 residues. The CDR3 DNA is TGTGCCAGCACGGTAGGGGGCGGTCAGCCCCAGCATTTT. It codes for CASTVGGGQPQHF.

Points on this clone: The same CDR3 is also encoded by other DNA sequences in this sample. The rearrangement uses TRBV9 and TRBJ2-2; D call uncertain. The CDR3 runs 13 residues. With 1 base removed from V and 7 bases from J, the gap between germline ends came to 8 bases. The germline V gene has CDR1 SGDLS and CDR2 YYNGEE. The CDR3 loop reads CASSVQVGGELFF. The CDR3 nucleotides read TGTGCCAGCAGCGTACAGGTGGGCGGGGAGCTGTTTTTT. The whole variable domain, remainder taken from reference TRBV9 and TRBJ2-2, is DSGVTQTPKHLITATGQRVTLRCSPRSGDLSVYWYQQSLDQGLQFLIQYYNGEERAKGNILERFSAQQFPDLHSELNLSSLELGDSALYFCASSVQVGGELFFGEGSRLTVL.

Regarding this clone: This specimen includes other DNA sequences encoding the same CDR3. The chain combines TRBV5-1 with TRBJ2-5, with 12 bases that match TRBD2. Germline V lookup: CDR1 SGHRS, CDR2 YFSETQ. After removal of 0 bases from V and 5 bases from J, the junction contained 5 bases not matched to a gene. CDR3 size: 16 residues. CDR3 in amino acids: CASSLGLAGVGETQYF. DNA of the CDR3: TGCGCCAGCAGCTTGGGACTAGCGGGAGTTGGGGAGACCCAGTACTTC.

The V call is TRBV5-4, the J call TRBJ1-1, with a weak D call TRBD1 (5 bases). The CDR3 covers 15 residues. V was cut by 2 bases and J by 11 bases, with 22 bases left in between. The germline V gene has CDR1 SGHNT and CDR2 YYREEE (reference sequence). The CDR3 DNA reads as TGTGCCAGCAGCTTTGGCGGGACTAAGGGTGAACTGGCTTTCTTT. It yields the protein CASSFGGTKGELAFF.

The rearrangement joins TRBV27 to TRBJ2-3; no clear D. In germline, CDR1 is MNHEY, CDR2 SMNVEV (reference sequence). V was clipped by 6 bases and J by 2 bases, with 21 bases between them. The CDR3 spans 17 residues. Here the CDR3 reads CASRKNRTPGLTDTQYF. The CDR3 coding sequence is TGTGCCAGCAGAAAAAACCGAACACCGGGCCTCACAGATACGCAGTATTTT.

This rearrangement joins TRBV5-5 to TRBJ2-1; D unclear. There are 15 residues in the CDR3. The V end lost 2 bases, the J end lost 8 bases, and 17 bases lay between the germline ends. The germline V gene encodes CDR1 SGHKS and CDR2 YYEKEE (reference sequence). The CDR3 reads CASSFWEQTIYEQFF. CDR3 in DNA: TGTGCCAGCAGCTTTTGGGAACAAACTATCTATGAGCAGTTCTTC.

V is TRBV5-6 and J is TRBJ2-1; the match to TRBD1 covers 9 bases. V gave up 4 bases and J gave up 3 bases; unmatched junction bases: 5. Germline V gene data show CDR1 as SGHDT and CDR2 as YYEEEE. The CDR3 consists of 15 residues. In DNA form, the CDR3 reads TGTGCCAGCAGCGAGTGGGACAGGGTCTACAATGAGCAGTTCTTC. It encodes CASSEWDRVYNEQFF. The full variable domain, its missing parts supplied by reference TRBV5-6 and TRBJ2-1, is DAGVTQSPTHLIKTRGQQVTLRCSPKSGHDTVSWYQQALGQGPQFIFQYYEEEERQRGNFPDRFSGHQFPNYSSELNVNALLLGDSALYLCASSEWDRVYNEQFFGPGTRLTVL.

This clone was observed once. The chain is built from TRBV5-1 and TRBJ2-3; D unclear. The CDR3 runs 13 residues. Deletions cut 7 bases from V and 2 bases from J, with 11 bases between. CDR1 and CDR2 (germline): SGHRS, YFSETQ. The CDR3 bases are TGCGCCAGCGCTCAAGAACACACAGATACGCAGTATTTT. It translates to CASAQEHTDTQYF.

The chain uses TRBV7-2 and TRBJ2-1; 10 bases are shared with TRBD2. V trimming: 4 bases; J trimming: 8 bases; junction bases outside the gene matches: 8. Germline V CDR1 and CDR2: SGHTA, FQGNSA. The CDR3 consists of 15 residues. This CDR3 is CASSSPTSGLDEQFF. The CDR3 DNA follows: TGTGCCAGCAGCTCACCGACTAGCGGGTTGGATGAGCAGTTCTTC. Full variable domain (remainder filled in from reference TRBV7-2 and TRBJ2-1): GAGVSQSPSNKVTEKGKDVELRCDPISGHTALYWYRQSLGQGLEFLIYFQGNSAPDKSGLPSDRFSAERTGGSVSTLTIQRTQQEDSAVYLCASSSPTSGLDEQFFGPGTRLTVL.

The chain recombines TRBV5-1 with TRBJ2-1; TRBD2 agrees at 7 bases. CDR1 is SGHRS and CDR2 is YFSETQ in the germline V gene. The J segment lost 3 bases and the V segment lost 0 bases, leaving 6 bases of the junction unmatched. This CDR3 region has 16 residues. The CDR3 nucleotides read TGCGCCAGCAGCTTGGGAGGGACGGGGGGCTACAATGAGCAGTTCTTC. Amino acid sequence: CASSLGGTGGYNEQFF. The whole variable domain, filled in from reference TRBV5-1 and TRBJ2-1, reads KAGVTQTPRYLIKTRGQQVTLSCSPISGHRSVSWYQQTPGQGLQFLFEYFSETQRNKGNFPGRFSGRQFSNSRSEMNVSTLELGDSALYLCASSLGGTGGYNEQFFGPGTRLTVL.

The V call is TRBV29-1, the J call TRBJ2-2, with 9 bases identical to TRBD2. The V and J ends lost 3 bases and 0 bases, in that order; junction bases with no gene match: 11. The V gene's germline CDR1 is SQVTM and CDR2 ANQGSEA. The CDR3 totals 18 residues. CDR3 residues: CSVDVRREGYTNTGELFF. The CDR3 DNA reads TGCAGCGTTGATGTGCGGCGGGAGGGGTATACGAACACCGGGGAGCTGTTTTTT.

The CDR3 loop reads CASSWTGGPMQFF. The CDR3 DNA reads as TGTGCCAGCAGTTGGACAGGGGGCCCAATGCAGTTCTTC. V is TRBV11-2 and J is TRBJ2-1; 11 bases line up with TRBD1. V trimming: 6 bases; J trimming: 12 bases; junction bases outside the gene matches: 7. Germline V gene lookup returns CDR1 SGHAT and CDR2 FQNNGV. This CDR3 is 13 amino acids long. Using reference TRBV11-2 and TRBJ2-1 for the parts outside the CDR3, the full variable domain is EAGVAQSPRYKIIEKRQSVAFWCNPISGHATLYWYQQILGQGPKLLIQFQNNGVVDDSQLPKDRFSAERLKGVDSTLKIQPAKLEDSAVYLCASSWTGGPMQFFGPGTRLTVL.

This clone was detected once. V usage is TRBV4-3 and J usage is TRBJ2-2; weak D call: TRBD2 (5 bases). Trimming pared 0 bases from V and 3 bases from J, leaving 11 bases between. Germline CDR1 is LGHNA and CDR2 is YSLEER. The CDR3 spans 16 residues. The CDR3 DNA reads as TGCGCCAGCAGCCAAGACAGCGGCCGGTACACCGGGGAGCTGTTTTTT. Translating gives CASSQDSGRYTGELFF.

CDR3 sequence: CASNPDRGLYQPQHF. The CDR3 nucleotides read TGTGCCAGCAACCCAGACAGGGGCCTTTATCAGCCCCAGCATTTT. The genes are TRBV28 and TRBJ1-5; 8 nucleotides align to TRBD1. The trim removed 7 bases at V and 5 bases at J, leaving 10 bases unmatched. CDR1 MDHEN and CDR2 SYDVKM come from the germline V gene. The CDR3 runs to 15 residues.

The chain recombines TRBV4-1 with TRBJ2-1; D uncertain. This CDR3 contains 15 residues. Trimming removed 2 bases from V and 3 bases from J, with 11 bases in between. Germline values: CDR1 MGHRA, CDR2 YSYEKL. CDR3 DNA: TGCGCCAGCAGCCAAAGGTCGGCTAACTACAATGAGCAGTTCTTC. It yields the protein CASSQRSANYNEQFF.

This rearrangement joins TRBV6-6 to TRBJ1-4; D remains ambiguous. V was cut by 0 bases and J by 4 bases, with 6 bases left in between. The CDR3 length is 14 residues. Germline CDR1 is MNHNY and CDR2 is SVGAGI (reference sequence). CDR3 protein: CASSYSQLNEKLFF. In DNA, the CDR3 is TGTGCCAGCAGTTACTCCCAGCTTAATGAAAAACTGTTTTTT.

V and J are TRBV15 and TRBJ2-3; no definite D call. Between the trimmed V and J ends, which lost 6 bases and 4 bases, there was a span of 5 bases. CDR1 and CDR2 (germline): LNHNV, YYDKDF (reference sequence). This CDR3 comprises 11 residues. This chain's CDR3 is CATRVADTQYF. The CDR3 region has the DNA TGTGCCACCAGGGTAGCAGATACGCAGTATTTT.

This clone was seen just once. The sample holds other DNA sequences that translate to the same CDR3. The chain has TRBV5-1 and TRBJ2-2; possibly TRBD2 for D (5 bases). CDR3 length: 12 residues. From germline, CDR1 is SGHRS and CDR2 YFSETQ. V was cut by 2 bases and J by 7 bases, with 6 bases left in between. CDR3 sequence reads: CASSFGVGELFF. The CDR3, as DNA: TGCGCCAGCAGCTTCGGGGTCGGGGAGCTGTTTTTT.

The V gene is TRBV6-1, the J gene TRBJ2-4; 11 bases align to TRBD1. Germline CDR1 and CDR2: MNHNS and SASEGT. The CDR3 has 15 amino acids. J was trimmed by 9 bases and V by 1 base; bases with no gene match: 5. CDR3 region: CASSEGTGGGGIQYF. The CDR3 region has the DNA TGTGCCAGCAGTGAAGGGACAGGGGGCGGAGGCATTCAGTACTTC.

The chain combines TRBV11-2 with TRBJ2-1; 12 bases are shared with TRBD2. V trimming: 4 bases; J trimming: 7 bases; junction bases outside the gene matches: 8. CDR3 length: 16 residues. Germline CDR1 SGHAT, CDR2 FQNNGV. DNA for the CDR3: TGTGCCAGCAGCTCACCGGGACTAGCGGGCCGTAATGAGCAGTTCTTC. Protein: CASSSPGLAGRNEQFF.

A note on this clone: This CDR3 is also generated by other DNA sequences in the sample. J is TRBJ2-5 and V is TRBV5-1; D is undetermined. Germline assignment: CDR1 SGHRS and CDR2 YFSETQ. CDR3 length: 14 residues. V was clipped by 2 bases and J by 1 base, with 9 bases between them. CDR3 sequence (DNA): TGCGCCAGCAGCTTATCTGGCTCCCAAGAGACCCAGTACTTC. Its protein is CASSLSGSQETQYF.

The V and J genes are TRBV6-1 and TRBJ1-1; D is perhaps TRBD1 (6 bases). V lost 4 bases and J lost 7, with 13 bases in between. The germline CDR1 and CDR2 sequences are MNHNS and SASEGT. This CDR3 spans 13 amino acids. This CDR3 reads CASSVTGGFEAFF. For the CDR3, the DNA is TGTGCCAGCAGTGTGACAGGTGGTTTTGAAGCTTTCTTT.